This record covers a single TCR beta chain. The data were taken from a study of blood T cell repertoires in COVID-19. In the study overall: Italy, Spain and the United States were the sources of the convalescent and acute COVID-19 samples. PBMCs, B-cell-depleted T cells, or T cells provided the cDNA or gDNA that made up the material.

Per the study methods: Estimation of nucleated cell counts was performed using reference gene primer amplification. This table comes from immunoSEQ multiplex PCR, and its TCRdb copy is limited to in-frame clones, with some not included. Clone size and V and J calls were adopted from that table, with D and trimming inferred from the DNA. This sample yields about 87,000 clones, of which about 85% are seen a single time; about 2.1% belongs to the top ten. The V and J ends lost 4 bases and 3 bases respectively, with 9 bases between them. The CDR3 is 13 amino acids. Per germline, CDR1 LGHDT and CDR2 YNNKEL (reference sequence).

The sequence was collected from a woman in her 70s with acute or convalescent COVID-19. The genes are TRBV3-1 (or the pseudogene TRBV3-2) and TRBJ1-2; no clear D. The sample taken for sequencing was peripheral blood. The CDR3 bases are TGTGCCAGCAGCCCAAGACGGGACTATGGCTACACCTTC. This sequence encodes CASSPRRDYGYTF.